This TCR beta chain was sequenced during a study of neurological immune-mediated disorders. Trimming cost V 5 bases and J 4 bases, with 8 bases left between them. The CDR3 covers 13 residues. From germline, CDR1 is LNHDA and CDR2 SQIVND (reference sequence). This clonotype was picked up a small number of times. What it recognizes is unknown. General study points: Sharing of CDR3 amino acid sequences among expanded clones across subjects was absent, suggesting private repertoires in all groups.

The cDNA was produced through 5'RACE with 10-nucleotide random UMIs. TCRdb independently ran MiXCR on the 5' RACE reads; one entry per CDR3 protein. The sample includes about 48,000 distinct CDR3 sequences, about a tenth of them seen just once. The specimen was PBMCs. This clonotype was sampled from a woman in her thirties or forties with HTLV-1-associated myelopathy (HAM/TSP). This chain connects TRBV19 to TRBJ2-2, with D perhaps TRBD1 or TRBD2 (5 bases each). The CDR3 bases are TGTGCCAGTAGTCTGGGGACCACCGGGGAGCTGTTTTTT. This codes for CASSLGTTGELFF.